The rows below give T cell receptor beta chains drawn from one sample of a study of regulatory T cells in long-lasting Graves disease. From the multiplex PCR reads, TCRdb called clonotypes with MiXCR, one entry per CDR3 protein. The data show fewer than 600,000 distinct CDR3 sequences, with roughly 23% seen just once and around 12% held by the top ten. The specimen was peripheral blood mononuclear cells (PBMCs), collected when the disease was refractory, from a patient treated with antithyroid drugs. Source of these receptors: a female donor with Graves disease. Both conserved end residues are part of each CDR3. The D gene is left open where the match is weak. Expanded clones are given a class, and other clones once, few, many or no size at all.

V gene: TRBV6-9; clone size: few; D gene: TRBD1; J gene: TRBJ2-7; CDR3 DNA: TGTGCCAGCAGTTCCCCCGGACAGGGGAACTACGAGCAGTACTTC; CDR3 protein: CASSSPGQGNYEQYF
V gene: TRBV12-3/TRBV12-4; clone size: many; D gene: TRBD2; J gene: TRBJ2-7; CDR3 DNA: TGTGCCAGCAGTTTATTGGGAGGGCCTACTGACGAGCAGTACTTC; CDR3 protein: CASSLLGGPTDEQYF
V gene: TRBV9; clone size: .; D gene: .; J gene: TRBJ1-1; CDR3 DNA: TGTGCCAGCAGCGTATATGACGGCTCGAACACTGAAGCTTTCTTT; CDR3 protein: CASSVYDGSNTEAFF
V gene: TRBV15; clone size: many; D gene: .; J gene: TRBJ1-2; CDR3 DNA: TGTGCCACCAGCACCGGATATAACTATGGCTACACCTTC; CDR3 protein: CATSTGYNYGYTF
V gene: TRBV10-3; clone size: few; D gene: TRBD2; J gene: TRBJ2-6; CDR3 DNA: TGTGCCATCAGTGAGTCTCCGGGAGGGCCTGGGGCCAACGTCCTGACTTTC; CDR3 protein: CAISESPGGPGANVLTF
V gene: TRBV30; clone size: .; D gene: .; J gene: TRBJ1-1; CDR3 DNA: TGTGCCTGGGCTGGGCAACTAGGGGGGCTGAACACTGAAGCTTTCTTT; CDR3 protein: CAWAGQLGGLNTEAFF
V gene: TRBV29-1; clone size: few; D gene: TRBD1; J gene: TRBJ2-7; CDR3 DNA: TGCAGCGTTGACCAGGGGGTGGCCCACGAGCAGTACTTC; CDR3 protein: CSVDQGVAHEQYF
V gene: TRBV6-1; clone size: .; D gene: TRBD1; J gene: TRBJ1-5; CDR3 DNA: TGTGCCAGCATAGGAGGGGGCGATGTCAATCAGCCCCAGCATTTT; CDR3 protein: CASIGGGDVNQPQHF
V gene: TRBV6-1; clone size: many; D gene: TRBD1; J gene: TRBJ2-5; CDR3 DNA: TGTGCCAGCAGTCCTCGGACAGGGAGTAAGGAGACCCAGTACTTC; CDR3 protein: CASSPRTGSKETQYF
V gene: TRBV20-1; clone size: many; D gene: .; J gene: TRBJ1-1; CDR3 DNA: TGCAGTGCCGTGTATAGGGTGAACACTGAAGCTTTCTTT; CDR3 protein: CSAVYRVNTEAFF
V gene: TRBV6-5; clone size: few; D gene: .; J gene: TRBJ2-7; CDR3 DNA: TGTGCCAGCAGTTACCTTTTATACGAGCAGTACTTC; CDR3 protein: CASSYLLYEQYF